Here is one T cell receptor (beta chain) with its context. This specimen comes from a study of blood T cell repertoires in COVID-19. Here immunoSEQ multiplex PCR was the method, and the copy in TCRdb shows in-frame clones only, minus some. This table has some 490,000 clones, approximately 83% appearing once. Germline V CDR1 and CDR2: SGHAT, FQDESV (reference sequence). The V segment lost 4 bases and the J segment 5 bases; nucleotides outside the gene matches: 3. This CDR3 is built from 15 residues. The chain uses TRBV11-1 and TRBJ2-1; 12 bases line up with TRBD2. This clonotype was obtained from a human donor in a cohort sampled during active COVID-19. The sample comprised peripheral blood. Written as DNA, the CDR3 is TGTGCCAGCAGCTCCGGACTAGCGGGACACAATGAGCAGTTCTTC. Translation gives CASSSGLAGHNEQFF.